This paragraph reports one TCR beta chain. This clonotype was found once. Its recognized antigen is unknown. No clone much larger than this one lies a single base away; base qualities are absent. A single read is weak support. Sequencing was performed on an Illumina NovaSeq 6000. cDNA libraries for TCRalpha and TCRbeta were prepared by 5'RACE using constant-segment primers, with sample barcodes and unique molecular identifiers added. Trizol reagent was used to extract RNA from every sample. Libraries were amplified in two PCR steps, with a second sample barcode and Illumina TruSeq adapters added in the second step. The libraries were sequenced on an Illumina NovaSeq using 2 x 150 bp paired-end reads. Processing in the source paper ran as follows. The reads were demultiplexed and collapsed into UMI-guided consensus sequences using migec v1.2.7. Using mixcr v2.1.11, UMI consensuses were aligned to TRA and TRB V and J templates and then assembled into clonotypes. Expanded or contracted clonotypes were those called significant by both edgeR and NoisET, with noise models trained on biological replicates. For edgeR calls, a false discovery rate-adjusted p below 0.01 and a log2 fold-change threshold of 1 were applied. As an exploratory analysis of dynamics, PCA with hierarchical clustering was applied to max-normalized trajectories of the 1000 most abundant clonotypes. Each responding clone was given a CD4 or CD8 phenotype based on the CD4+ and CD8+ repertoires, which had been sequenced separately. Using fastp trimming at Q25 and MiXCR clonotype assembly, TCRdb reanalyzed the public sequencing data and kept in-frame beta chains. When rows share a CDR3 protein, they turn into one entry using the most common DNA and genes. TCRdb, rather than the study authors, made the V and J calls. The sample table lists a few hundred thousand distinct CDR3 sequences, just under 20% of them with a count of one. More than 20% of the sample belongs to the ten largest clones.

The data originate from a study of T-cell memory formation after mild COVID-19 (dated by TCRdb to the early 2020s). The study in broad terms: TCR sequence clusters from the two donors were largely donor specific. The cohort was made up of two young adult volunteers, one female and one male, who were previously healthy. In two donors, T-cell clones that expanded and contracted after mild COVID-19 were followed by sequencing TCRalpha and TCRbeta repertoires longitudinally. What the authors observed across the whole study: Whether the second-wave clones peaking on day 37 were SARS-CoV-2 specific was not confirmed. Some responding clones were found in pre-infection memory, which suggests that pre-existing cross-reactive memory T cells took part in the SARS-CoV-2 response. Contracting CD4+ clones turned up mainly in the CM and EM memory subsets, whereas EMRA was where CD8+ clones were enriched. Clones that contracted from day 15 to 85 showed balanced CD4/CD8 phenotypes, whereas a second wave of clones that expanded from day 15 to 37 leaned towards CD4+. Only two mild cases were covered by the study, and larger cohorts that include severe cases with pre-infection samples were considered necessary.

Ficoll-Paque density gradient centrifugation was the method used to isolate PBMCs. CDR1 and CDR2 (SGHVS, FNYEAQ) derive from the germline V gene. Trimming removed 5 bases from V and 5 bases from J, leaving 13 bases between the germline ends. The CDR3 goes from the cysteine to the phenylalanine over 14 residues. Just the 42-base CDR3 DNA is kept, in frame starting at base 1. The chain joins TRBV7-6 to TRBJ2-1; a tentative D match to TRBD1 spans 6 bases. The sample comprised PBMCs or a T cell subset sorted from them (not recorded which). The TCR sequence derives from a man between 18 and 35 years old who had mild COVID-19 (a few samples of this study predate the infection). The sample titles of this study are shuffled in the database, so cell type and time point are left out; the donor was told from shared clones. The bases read TGTGCCAGCAGCAAACAGGGCAACCACAATGAGCAGTTCTTC. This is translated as CASSKQGNHNEQFF.